Listed below are T cell receptor beta chains from one sample, sequenced in a study of control samples from healthy donors and cancer patients. The table came from immunoSEQ multiplex PCR; TCRdb's copy has only in-frame clones and leaves some out. The sample consists of roughly 58,000 clones, approximately 89% of them appearing once. Sequencing was done on a sample of PBMCs. These receptors came from a woman aged 55-69 years with lung cancer. The CDR3 runs from the conserved cysteine through the conserved F or W. The D gene is left open where the match is weak. The size field is filled for only some rows; it gives once, few, many or a size class.

D: NA
V: TRBV11-2
J: TRBJ1-1
size: NA
DNA: TGTGCCAGCAGCTTCCTTGACAACCTGAACACTGAAGCTTTCTTT
CDR3: CASSFLDNLNTEAFF

D: NA
V: TRBV5-1
J: TRBJ1-4
size: NA
DNA: TGCGCCAGCAGCTTGGCGGGAGCTAATGAAAAACTGTTTTTT
CDR3: CASSLAGANEKLFF

D: TRBD1
V: TRBV19
J: TRBJ2-7
size: NA
DNA: TGTGCCAGTAGGCCTCCGGACAGGGACGACGAGCAGTACTTC
CDR3: CASRPPDRDDEQYF

D: TRBD1
V: TRBV2
J: TRBJ2-3
size: few
DNA: TGTGCCAGCAGTCATTCGACAGGGCAGGGAACAGATACGCAGTATTTT
CDR3: CASSHSTGQGTDTQYF

D: TRBD2
V: TRBV3-1/TRBV3-2
J: TRBJ2-7
size: NA
DNA: TGTGCCAGCAGCCAACTAGCGGGGGTGGATCAGTACTTC
CDR3: CASSQLAGVDQYF

D: NA
V: TRBV4-1
J: TRBJ1-3
size: NA
DNA: TGCGCCAGCAGCCGCGGAGGGGTTGTCAACTCTGGAAACACCATATATTTT
CDR3: CASSRGGVVNSGNTIYF

D: TRBD1
V: TRBV6-2/TRBV6-3
J: TRBJ2-7
size: NA
DNA: TGTGCCAGCAGTTACTCGGACAGGGGGTCCTACGAGCAGTACTTC
CDR3: CASSYSDRGSYEQYF

D: NA
V: TRBV9
J: TRBJ1-2
size: NA
DNA: TGTGCCAGCAGCGTAGGAATCTTGACGGAAGGAGGTTATGGCTACACCTTC
CDR3: CASSVGILTEGGYGYTF

D: NA
V: TRBV9
J: TRBJ2-7
size: NA
DNA: TGTGCCAGCAGCGTAGAGGGGACGGGGGAGAGTTACGAGCAGTACTTC
CDR3: CASSVEGTGESYEQYF

D: TRBD1
V: TRBV18
J: TRBJ1-4
size: NA
DNA: TGTGCCAGCTCACTCGGCGAGGGGGCAGCTAATGAAAAACTGTTTTTT
CDR3: CASSLGEGAANEKLFF

D: NA
V: TRBV6-5
J: TRBJ2-1
size: NA
DNA: TGTGCCAGCAGTCAGGGAATAAGGGTGTCCGATGAGCAGTTCTTC
CDR3: CASSQGIRVSDEQFF

D: NA
V: TRBV27
J: TRBJ2-7
size: NA
DNA: TGTGCCAGCCGACCGCGGAGGACAGAGTACTCCTACGAGCAGTACTTC
CDR3: CASRPRRTEYSYEQYF

D: TRBD1
V: TRBV5-1
J: TRBJ1-6
size: NA
DNA: TGCGCCAGCAGCTTGATGGGGACAGGGAGATATAATTCACCCCTCCACTTT
CDR3: CASSLMGTGRYNSPLHF

D: NA
V: TRBV11-2
J: TRBJ2-5
size: NA
DNA: TGTGCCAGCAGCCCGCCGGTGCGAGAGACCCAGTACTTC
CDR3: CASSPPVRETQYF

D: NA
V: TRBV7-8
J: TRBJ1-1
size: NA
DNA: TGTGCCAGCAGCTTAGGGGGGACCCGGAACACTGAAGCTTTCTTT
CDR3: CASSLGGTRNTEAFF

D: TRBD2
V: TRBV28
J: TRBJ2-1
size: NA
DNA: TGTGCCAGCAGTTCACTCCTAGCGGGAGAGAACAATGAGCAGTTCTTC
CDR3: CASSSLLAGENNEQFF

D: NA
V: TRBV7-3
J: TRBJ2-1
size: once
DNA: TGTGCCAGCAGCTTAGGTGTACTCAATGAGCAGTTCTTC
CDR3: CASSLGVLNEQFF

D: NA
V: TRBV19
J: TRBJ1-5
size: few
DNA: TGTGCCAGTAGTATCGGACAGCCTAATCAGCCCCAGCATTTT
CDR3: CASSIGQPNQPQHF

D: NA
V: TRBV6-5
J: TRBJ2-4
size: NA
DNA: TGTGCCAGCAGTTACTCGGGACGATTAGCCAAAAACATTCAGTACTTC
CDR3: CASSYSGRLAKNIQYF

D: TRBD1
V: TRBV4-1
J: TRBJ1-4
size: NA
DNA: TGCGCCAGCAGCCAAGGGCGGACAGGGCCAACTAATGAAAAACTGTTTTTT
CDR3: CASSQGRTGPTNEKLFF

D: TRBD2
V: TRBV3-1/TRBV3-2
J: TRBJ2-2
size: NA
DNA: TGTGCCAGCTCATACGGGGGGACCGGGGAGCTGTTTTTT
CDR3: CASSYGGTGELFF

D: NA
V: TRBV10-3
J: TRBJ1-1
size: NA
DNA: TGTGCCATCAGTGATCAGGCACTGAACACTGAAGCTTTCTTT
CDR3: CAISDQALNTEAFF

D: NA
V: TRBV23-1
J: TRBJ1-2
size: NA
DNA: TGCGCCAGCAGTGGTAAGGGACATTTCTATGGCTACACCTTC
CDR3: CASSGKGHFYGYTF

D: NA
V: TRBV7-3
J: TRBJ1-1
size: NA
DNA: TGTGCCAGCAGCCGGAGTCGGGAGAAGAACACTGAAGCTTTCTTT
CDR3: CASSRSREKNTEAFF

D: NA
V: TRBV4-1
J: TRBJ2-3
size: NA
DNA: TGCGCCAGCAGCCGAGGGGGTGGATTACTCGATACGCAGTATTTT
CDR3: CASSRGGGLLDTQYF

D: NA
V: TRBV21-1
J: TRBJ2-7
size: NA
DNA: TGTGCCAGCAGCAAAGGGGTCCGGAGGCGCAGCTCCTACGAGCAGTACTTC
CDR3: CASSKGVRRRSSYEQYF

D: NA
V: TRBV18
J: TRBJ1-6
size: NA
DNA: TGTGCCAGCTCCCCGAGCGCAGGGGATTCACCCCTCCACTTT
CDR3: CASSPSAGDSPLHF

D: TRBD1
V: TRBV6-4
J: TRBJ1-5
size: few
DNA: TGTGCCAACCTGGGGAACCCGGACAGGTTCTCTTCTTTCAATCAGCCCCAGCATTTT
CDR3: CANLGNPDRFSSFNQPQHF

D: TRBD1
V: TRBV7-6
J: TRBJ2-1
size: NA
DNA: TGTGCCAGCAGCCCAAGACAGGGGAGCTCCTACAATGAGCAGTTCTTC
CDR3: CASSPRQGSSYNEQFF

D: NA
V: TRBV7-2
J: TRBJ1-5
size: NA
DNA: TGTGCCAGCAGCTTCGGACCGAACAAAGGATATAGCAATCAGCCCCAGCATTTT
CDR3: CASSFGPNKGYSNQPQHF

D: NA
V: TRBV5-1
J: TRBJ2-6
size: NA
DNA: TGCGCCAGCAGCCCGGGTCTTGGGGCCAACGTCCTGACTTTC
CDR3: CASSPGLGANVLTF

D: NA
V: TRBV5-1
J: TRBJ1-1
size: few
DNA: TGCGCCAGCAGCTTCTCCACAGGGATGAACACTGAAGCTTTCTTT
CDR3: CASSFSTGMNTEAFF

D: TRBD1
V: TRBV18
J: TRBJ1-3
size: NA
DNA: TGTGCCAGCTCCCCAGGGGGCGGCGCTGGAAACACCATATATTTT
CDR3: CASSPGGGAGNTIYF

D: TRBD2
V: TRBV5-4
J: TRBJ2-5
size: NA
DNA: TGTGCCAGCAGCTTGGGCGGTAGCGGGGGATCACAAGAGACCCAGTACTTC
CDR3: CASSLGGSGGSQETQYF

D: NA
V: TRBV5-1
J: TRBJ2-3
size: NA
DNA: TGCGCCAGCACGCTCACAGATACGCAGTATTTT
CDR3: CASTLTDTQYF

D: NA
V: TRBV20-1
J: TRBJ1-2
size: NA
DNA: TGCAGTGCCGAGATCTGGGGGACTTACACCTTC
CDR3: CSAEIWGTYTF

D: NA
V: TRBV6-2/TRBV6-3
J: TRBJ2-7
size: NA
DNA: TGTGCCAGCAGCTTCGGCGGGATACTCTCCTACGAGCAGTACTTC
CDR3: CASSFGGILSYEQYF

D: NA
V: TRBV7-9
J: TRBJ1-2
size: NA
DNA: TGTGCCAGCAGCGGGGACTTCTTACCTAACTATGGCTACACCTTC
CDR3: CASSGDFLPNYGYTF

D: NA
V: TRBV7-2
J: TRBJ2-5
size: few
DNA: TGTGCCAGCAGCTTAGAGGTGGGGACCCAGTACTTC
CDR3: CASSLEVGTQYF

D: NA
V: TRBV7-8
J: TRBJ2-1
size: once
DNA: TGTGCCAGCAGCTACCTTCTGGGAGTAAAACCTAGCTCCTACAATGAGCAGTTCTTC
CDR3: CASSYLLGVKPSSYNEQFF

D: NA
V: TRBV7-9
J: TRBJ1-1
size: once
DNA: TGTGCCAGCAGCTTAGGGCGGTGGGACACTGAAGCTTTCTTT
CDR3: CASSLGRWDTEAFF

D: NA
V: TRBV18
J: TRBJ2-7
size: NA
DNA: TGTGCCAGCTCACCCTCCGGGAAGGGCGAGCAGTACTTC
CDR3: CASSPSGKGEQYF

D: NA
V: TRBV27
J: TRBJ1-3
size: NA
DNA: TGTGCCAGCAGTTTACAGGGTGGAAACACCATATATTTT
CDR3: CASSLQGGNTIYF

D: NA
V: TRBV2
J: TRBJ1-3
size: NA
DNA: TGTGCCAGCAGGGTTACAGGAAACGCTGGAAACACCATATATTTT
CDR3: CASRVTGNAGNTIYF

D: TRBD1
V: TRBV2
J: TRBJ2-5
size: NA
DNA: TGTGCCAGCAGGGGACAGCTTTGGAAGACCCAGTACTTC
CDR3: CASRGQLWKTQYF

D: NA
V: TRBV18
J: TRBJ1-5
size: NA
DNA: TGTGCCAGCTCACAGGGGGTTGGCAATCAGCCCCAGCATTTT
CDR3: CASSQGVGNQPQHF

D: NA
V: TRBV6-6
J: TRBJ1-4
size: NA
DNA: TGTGCCAGCACCTTCGAAAGTGGGTCTGAAAAACTGTTTTTT
CDR3: CASTFESGSEKLFF

D: NA
V: TRBV5-6
J: TRBJ1-3
size: NA
DNA: TGTGCCAGCAGCTTGGGTCAGCCTGGAAACACCATATATTTT
CDR3: CASSLGQPGNTIYF

D: TRBD1
V: TRBV9
J: TRBJ1-6
size: few
DNA: TGTGCCAGCAGCGAAACGGGACAGGGGTGGTCACCCCTCCACTTT
CDR3: CASSETGQGWSPLHF

D: NA
V: TRBV28
J: TRBJ1-4
size: NA
DNA: TGTGCCACCCCCCACACAGCAACTAATGAAAAACTGTTTTTT
CDR3: CATPHTATNEKLFF

D: TRBD1
V: TRBV5-1
J: TRBJ1-6
size: NA
DNA: TGCGCCAGCAGCTATGGGACAGGGGATAATTCACCCCTCCACTTT
CDR3: CASSYGTGDNSPLHF

D: TRBD1
V: TRBV5-1
J: TRBJ2-1
size: NA
DNA: TGCGCCAGCAGAACCGGGACAGGGGCCAACAATGAGCAGTTCTTC
CDR3: CASRTGTGANNEQFF

D: TRBD1
V: TRBV7-9
J: TRBJ1-2
size: NA
DNA: TGTGCCAGCAGCTCCGACAGGGTGGCCTCCTATGGCTACACCTTC
CDR3: CASSSDRVASYGYTF

D: NA
V: TRBV7-2
J: TRBJ2-5
size: NA
DNA: TGTGCCAGCAGCCGCAACCGACAGCAAGAGACCCAGTACTTC
CDR3: CASSRNRQQETQYF

D: NA
V: TRBV4-2
J: TRBJ2-4
size: NA
DNA: TGTGCCAGCACCCCTTTTGGATCCCGGAACATTCAGTACTTC
CDR3: CASTPFGSRNIQYF

D: NA
V: TRBV20-1
J: TRBJ1-1
size: NA
DNA: TGCAGTGCTAGATTGGACAATGAAGCTTTCTTT
CDR3: CSARLDNEAFF

D: TRBD2
V: TRBV5-8
J: TRBJ2-5
size: NA
DNA: TGTGCCAGCAGCTGGGGAGGGACTAGCGGGGAAGAGACCCAGTACTTC
CDR3: CASSWGGTSGEETQYF

D: TRBD2
V: TRBV18
J: TRBJ2-7
size: NA
DNA: TGTGCCAGCTCACCTAGCGGGGGCAGTTTATCCTACGAGCAGTACTTC
CDR3: CASSPSGGSLSYEQYF